This T cell receptor (beta chain) stems from a study of blood T cell repertoires in COVID-19. The table came from immunoSEQ multiplex PCR; TCRdb's copy has only in-frame clones and leaves some out. The sample has some 100,000 clones; more than 75% are singletons. This TCR was sampled from an elderly woman with active COVID-19. Sequencing was carried out using peripheral blood.

CDR3 DNA sequence: TGTGCCAGTCCCTCTGGGGGACTAGCGTCAGATACGCAGTATTTT. Encoded protein: CASPSGGLASDTQYF. V and J are TRBV6-4 and TRBJ2-3, with 10 positions matching TRBD2. The germline gives CDR1 MRHNA, CDR2 SNTAGT. J was trimmed by 4 bases and V by 9 bases; bases with no gene match: 10. The CDR3 runs to 15 residues.